This T cell receptor beta chain emerged from a study of T-cell memory formation after mild COVID-19. Study-wide results and limits: CM and EM subsets held most contracting CD4+ clones; EMRA held CD8+ ones.

This clonotype was found many times. Its antigen is not known. Germline loops: CDR1 MNHEY, CDR2 SVGAGI. V dropped 2 bases and J dropped 4 bases, with 2 bases sitting between them. This CDR3 is built from 11 residues. TCRdb re-called the 5' RACE reads through MiXCR, storing one row per CDR3 protein. This sample yields around 320,000 distinct CDR3 sequences, of which around 27% are seen a single time; about 13% belongs to the top ten. Sequencing was carried out using PBMCs or a T cell subset sorted from them (not recorded which). The receptor comes from an adult woman who had mild COVID-19 (a few samples of this study predate the infection). Cell type and time point are not known. The rearrangement links TRBV6-5 to TRBJ2-5; no reliable D call. CDR3 residues: CASSYGETQYF. Written as DNA, the CDR3 is TGTGCCAGCAGTTACGGAGAGACCCAGTACTTC.